The 16 T cell receptor beta chains presented below share a single source sample, sequenced in a study of cytotoxic CD8 clonotypes in ibrutinib-treated CLL. Repertoires were generated with immunoSEQ multiplex PCR, while TCRdb's copy carries only in-frame clones and drops some. The repertoire consists of more than 85,000 clones, with roughly three quarters occurring once and the leading ten covering 20% to 25%. The material was PBMCs, obtained after 24 months of ibrutinib treatment. The receptors originated from a human donor with chronic lymphocytic leukemia.

This clone was seen just once. The chain combines TRBV21-1 with TRBJ2-1; the table's D gene call, TRBD2, was not cross checked with the DNA. TRBV21-1 is noted as a pseudogene. This CDR3 contains 15 residues. The CDR3 DNA sequence: TGTGCCAGCAGACGTCCGTGGTGCGAGAACAATGAGCAGTTCTTC. Translating it yields CASRRPWCENNEQFF.

The chain joins TRBV28 to TRBJ1-2; D gene uncertain. Trimming took off 2 bases at V and 3 bases at J, with 7 bases between the two ends. Germline CDR1 MDHEN, CDR2 SYDVKM. CDR3 size: 13 residues. The CDR3 is CASSLVRYYGYTF. The CDR3, as DNA: TGTGCCAGCAGTTTAGTCAGATACTATGGCTACACCTTC.

This sequence joins TRBV7-6 and TRBJ2-5; D is ambiguous. The CDR3 length is 13 residues. The V and J ends lost 1 base and 6 bases respectively, with 9 bases between them. CDR1 and CDR2 from the germline V gene are SGHVS and FNYEAQ. The CDR3 loop reads CASSLGLGKTQYF. Here the CDR3 DNA reads TGTGCCAGCAGCTTAGGTTTAGGGAAGACCCAGTACTTC.

This chain connects TRBV4-3 to TRBJ2-3; no clear D. This CDR3 is 15 amino acids long. Germline assignment: CDR1 LGHNA and CDR2 YSLEER. V was clipped by 0 bases and J by 3 bases, with 10 bases between them. In nucleotides, the CDR3 is TGCGCCAGCAGCCAAGATAATGGTTTTACAGATACGCAGTATTTT. Translating gives CASSQDNGFTDTQYF.

A single count supports this clone. The V call is TRBV7-9, the J call TRBJ1-1; 9 positions agree with TRBD1. V lost 0 bases and J lost 4; bases outside the gene matches: 12. This CDR3 is 18 amino acids long. Germline V gives CDR1 SEHNR, CDR2 FQNEAQ (reference sequence). The CDR3: CASSLAQGTGSKSTEAFF. Written as DNA, the CDR3 is TGTGCCAGCAGCTTAGCGCAAGGGACAGGGTCTAAGAGCACTGAAGCTTTCTTT.

The V gene is TRBV29-1, the J gene TRBJ1-2; D uncertain. The CDR3 extends over 12 amino acids. The V gene's germline CDR1 is SQVTM and CDR2 ANQGSEA. The V and J ends lost 3 bases and 4 bases respectively, with 9 bases between them. The CDR3 DNA sequence: TGCAGCGTTGACACAGTTCTCTATGGCTACACCTTC. Translation: CSVDTVLYGYTF. Filled out from reference TRBV29-1 and TRBJ1-2, the complete variable domain reads SAVISQKPSRDICQRGTSLTIQCQVDSQVTMMFWYRQQPGQSLTLIATANQGSEATYESGFVIDKFPISRPNLTFSTLTVSNMSPEDSSIYLCSVDTVLYGYTFGSGTRLTVV.

The genes are TRBV27 and TRBJ1-1; tentative D call: TRBD1 (6 bases). This CDR3 has 13 amino acids. Trimming cost V 1 base and J 8 bases, with 11 bases left between them. Germline assignment: CDR1 MNHEY and CDR2 SMNVEV (reference sequence). The CDR3 coding sequence is TGTGCCAGCAGTTTATGGTCGACAGGCGAAGCTTTCTTT. It yields the protein CASSLWSTGEAFF.

The table lists this clone with a few counts. The rearrangement joins TRBV10-3 to TRBJ2-7; 10 nucleotides agree with TRBD2. Germline lookup yields CDR1 ENHRY and CDR2 SYGVKD. V lost 6 bases, J lost 1 base, and 15 bases stayed unmatched. This CDR3 has 18 residues. The CDR3: CAISPGGASGSFSYEQYF. The CDR3 DNA sequence: TGTGCCATCAGCCCCGGGGGGGCTAGCGGGAGTTTTTCCTACGAGCAGTACTTC.

This clone appeared a single time. This sequence joins TRBV19 and TRBJ2-3; 7 nucleotides line up with TRBD1. V was pared by 6 bases and J by 5 bases, with 2 bases of the junction left unmatched. The germline CDR1 and CDR2 sequences are LNHDA and SQIVND (reference sequence). The CDR3 is 12 amino acids. The CDR3 sequence is CASRTGRDTQYF. CDR3 bases: TGTGCCAGTAGGACAGGGAGAGATACGCAGTATTTT.

V gene TRBV5-5 combines with J gene TRBJ1-1; possibly TRBD1 for D (5 bases). Germline assignment: CDR1 SGHKS and CDR2 YYEKEE (reference sequence). This CDR3 contains 12 residues. The V end was cut by 0 bases, the J end by 11 bases, with 11 bases between. In nucleotides, the CDR3 is TGTGCCAGCAGCTTGGGGGACCTGGGGGCTTTCTTT. Translated: CASSLGDLGAFF.

This chain uses TRBV11-2 with TRBJ1-1, with TRBD1 as a possible D gene (5 bases). The CDR3 loop spans 14 amino acids. CDR1 SGHAT and CDR2 FQNNGV come from the germline V gene. Trimming took 3 bases from V and 0 from J, leaving 8 bases between them. CDR3 loop: CASSFQGLNTEAFF. CDR3 bases: TGTGCCAGCAGCTTCCAGGGACTGAACACTGAAGCTTTCTTT.

The gene calls are TRBV20-1 and TRBJ1-2; D is unclear. The V gene's germline CDR1 is DFQATT and CDR2 SNEGSKA (reference sequence). The CDR3 consists of 11 residues. Trimming left V 5 bases short and J 5 bases short, with 9 bases between. DNA of the CDR3: TGCAGTGCTGAAACGGGGTATGGCTACACCTTC. Translated: CSAETGYGYTF.

The CDR3 region has the DNA TGTGCCAGCTCCCAGGGGGTGGGAATGAACACTGAAGCTTTCTTT. It codes for CASSQGVGMNTEAFF. The rearrangement joins TRBV18 to TRBJ1-1; TRBD1 matches at 7 bases. Germline V lookup: CDR1 KGHSH, CDR2 LQKENI. This CDR3 has 15 amino acids. V gave up 6 bases and J gave up 0 bases; unmatched junction bases: 7.

The J gene is TRBJ2-3, the V gene TRBV2; D is undetermined. The CDR3 has 10 residues. In germline, CDR1 is SNHLY, CDR2 FYNNEI. Trimming pared 6 bases from V and 5 bases from J, leaving 3 bases between. CDR3 protein: CASRRDTQYF. The CDR3 DNA reads TGTGCCAGCAGACGAGATACGCAGTATTTT. The variable domain in full, completed from reference TRBV2 and TRBJ2-3, reads EPEVTQTPSHQVTQMGQEVILRCVPISNHLYFYWYRQILGQKVEFLVSFYNNEISEKSEIFDDQFSVERPDGSNFTLKIRSTKLEDSAMYFCASRRDTQYFGPGTRLTVL.

V is TRBV7-3 and J is TRBJ2-1, with 11 bases aligning to TRBD2. The V gene's germline CDR1 is SGHTA and CDR2 FQGTGA. Trimming cost V 1 base and J 7 bases; bases outside gene matches: 6. The CDR3 runs to 16 residues. CDR3 sequence: CASSLMGTSGLNEQFF. The DNA for the CDR3 is TGTGCCAGCAGCTTAATGGGGACTAGCGGACTAAATGAGCAGTTCTTC.

This chain connects TRBV21-1 to TRBJ1-1. TRBV21-1 is listed as a pseudogene. The CDR3 covers 15 residues. This chain's CDR3 is CASSLCRERNSEAFF. Here the CDR3 DNA reads TGTGCCAGCAGCCTATGTCGGGAGAGGAACAGTGAAGCTTTCTTT.